One and the same sample provided the 23 T cell receptor beta chains below, sequenced in a study of blood T cell repertoires in COVID-19. The assay was immunoSEQ multiplex PCR, and TCRdb's table has in-frame clones only and misses some. The repertoire holds under 200,000 clones, with roughly 80% as singletons. Sequencing used peripheral blood. The receptors shown here come from a man between 60 and 75 years old with active or convalescent COVID-19.

The chain links TRBV10-3 to TRBJ2-2, with TRBD2 identical over 8 bases. With V trimmed by 4 bases and J by 4 bases, 5 bases remained unmatched. Germline lookup yields CDR1 ENHRY and CDR2 SYGVKD. There are 15 residues in the CDR3. The CDR3 DNA reads TGTGCCATCAGTGTTGGACTAGCCTCCACCGGGGAGCTGTTTTTT. Residues: CAISVGLASTGELFF.

The J gene is TRBJ2-6, the V gene TRBV6-2 or TRBV6-3; 10 bases match TRBD2. The germline gives CDR1 MNHEY, CDR2 SVGEGT. Losses at the gene ends were 2 bases for V and 2 bases for J; bases not matched to a gene: 9. CDR3 length: 19 amino acids. CDR3 nucleotides: TGTGCCAGCAGTTACCCGGCCTCTAGCGGGAGCCCTGGGGCCAACGTCCTGACTTTC. This sequence encodes CASSYPASSGSPGANVLTF.

J is TRBJ2-7 and V is TRBV7-9, with TRBD2 as a possible D gene (5 bases). Germline CDR1 reads SEHNR; CDR2 reads FQNEAQ (reference sequence). The CDR3 sequence is 14 residues long. Trimming left V 8 bases short and J 2 bases short, with 16 bases between. CDR3 protein: CASSRPDYAYEQYF. The CDR3 region has the DNA TGTGCCAGCTCCCGGCCCGACTACGCCTACGAGCAGTACTTC.

The CDR3 loop reads CASSPRTGRDEQFF. The CDR3, as DNA: TGCGCCAGCAGCCCCCGGACAGGGAGGGATGAGCAGTTCTTC. V and J are TRBV5-1 and TRBJ2-1; D is perhaps TRBD1 (8 bases). The V gene lost 4 bases and the J gene lost 8 bases, with 16 bases spanning the gap. The CDR3 contains 14 residues. Per germline, CDR1 SGHRS and CDR2 YFSETQ.

CDR3 sequence reads: CASSPPGSWVSGANVLTF. CDR3 bases: TGTGCCAGCTCACCTCCAGGGTCTTGGGTTTCTGGGGCCAACGTCCTGACTTTC. V usage is TRBV18 and J usage is TRBJ2-6; D might be TRBD1 (5 bases). The CDR3 contains 18 residues. Trimming shortened V by 3 bases and J by 1 base, and 16 bases separated the two germline ends. Germline lookup yields CDR1 KGHSH and CDR2 LQKENI.

This sequence joins TRBV6-2 or TRBV6-3 and TRBJ2-7; 8 nucleotides align to TRBD1. CDR1 is MNHEY and CDR2 is SVGEGT in the germline V gene. The CDR3 runs 15 residues. Unmatched junction bases numbered 10, after V lost 2 bases and J lost 7 bases. The CDR3: CASSYGGRGRVEQYF. The CDR3 DNA reads as TGTGCCAGCAGTTACGGGGGCAGGGGGCGAGTAGAGCAGTACTTC.

This clone was detected only once. The CDR3, as DNA: TGTGCCAGCAGTCCCCGTGAGGGTTTAGATACGCAGTATTTT. Translating gives CASSPREGLDTQYF. The chain couples TRBV28 to TRBJ2-3, with D tentatively TRBD2 (5 bases). This CDR3 is 14 amino acids long. Germline loops: CDR1 MDHEN, CDR2 SYDVKM. Trimming left V 5 bases short and J 5 bases short, with 14 bases between. Combining the CDR3 with reference TRBV28 and TRBJ2-3 gives the whole variable domain DVKVTQSSRYLVKRTGEKVFLECVQDMDHENMFWYRQDPGLGLRLIYFSYDVKMKEKGDIPEGYSVSREKKERFSLILESASTNQTSMYLCASSPREGLDTQYFGPGTRLTVL.

The V gene is TRBV28, the J gene TRBJ2-7; no clear D gene. CDR1 and CDR2 from the germline V gene are MDHEN and SYDVKM. V was shortened by 5 bases and J by 6 bases, with 14 bases between the two germline ends. The CDR3 contains 13 residues. DNA for the CDR3: TGTGCCAGCAGTCTCTCCGGTTTGTCCGAGCAGTACTTC. Protein sequence: CASSLSGLSEQYF.

V and J are TRBV7-2 and TRBJ1-2, with TRBD1 matching over 7 bases. The junction had 2 bases not matched to a gene; V was cut back by 1 base and J by 0 bases. The CDR3 has 15 residues. Germline CDR1 SGHTA, CDR2 FQGNSA. This CDR3 reads CASSLDRGPNYGYTF. The CDR3 bases are TGTGCCAGCAGCTTAGACAGGGGACCTAACTATGGCTACACCTTC.

The chain carries TRBV12-5 and TRBJ1-3; TRBD1 might be the D (6 bases). The CDR3 totals 19 residues. Germline CDR1 reads LGHNT; CDR2 reads FRNRAP. Trimming removed 2 bases from V and 0 bases from J, with 20 bases in between. The CDR3 loop reads CASGLLPGGLTSSGNTIYF. CDR3 nucleotides: TGTGCTAGTGGTTTGCTCCCCGGGGGGCTGACGAGCTCTGGAAACACCATATATTTT.

This clone was picked up many times. This chain joins TRBV2 and TRBJ2-1, with a possible D match to TRBD2 (6 bases). Trimming cost V 3 bases and J 3 bases, with 15 bases left between them. CDR1 is SNHLY, CDR2 FYNNEI, per germline. The length of the CDR3 is 16 residues. The CDR3 here is CASSEPGGLYYNEQFF. In DNA form, the CDR3 reads TGTGCCAGCAGTGAGCCTGGCGGACTATACTACAATGAGCAGTTCTTC.

This clone was detected only a few times. The V call is TRBV27, the J call TRBJ2-7, with 9 bases matching TRBD1. V trimming: 1 base; J trimming: 0 bases; junction bases outside the gene matches: 7. The CDR3 has 17 amino acids. Germline loops: CDR1 MNHEY, CDR2 SMNVEV (reference sequence). CDR3 loop: CASSLFVGQGTSYEQYF. The CDR3 nucleotides are TGTGCCAGCAGTTTATTTGTGGGACAGGGAACCTCCTACGAGCAGTACTTC.

The chain joins TRBV28 to TRBJ1-2; no definite D call. This CDR3 is built from 14 residues. V lost 8 bases and J lost 5, with 18 bases in between. Germline loops: CDR1 MDHEN, CDR2 SYDVKM. CDR3: CASLSPGRNYGYTF. DNA of the CDR3: TGTGCCAGCCTTAGCCCGGGAAGAAATTATGGCTACACCTTC.

This clone has a handful of counts. The rearrangement joins TRBV12-5 to TRBJ1-1; TRBD1 agrees at 9 bases. Germline assignment: CDR1 LGHNT and CDR2 FRNRAP. The CDR3 runs to 17 residues. Trimming at V came to 8 bases and at J to 4 bases, leaving 17 bases not matched to a gene. This CDR3 is CASQHHPGQGVFTEAFF. The CDR3 DNA follows: TGTGCTAGTCAACACCACCCGGGACAGGGTGTTTTCACTGAAGCTTTCTTT.

The V gene is TRBV20-1, the J gene TRBJ2-7; weak D call: TRBD1 (5 bases). The germline V and J ends were trimmed by 6 bases and 3 bases, with 9 bases remaining between them. The CDR3 consists of 11 residues. Per germline, CDR1 DFQATT and CDR2 SNEGSKA (reference sequence). CDR3 bases: TGCAGTGCGAGCGACAGCTACGAGCAGTACTTC. Translation: CSASDSYEQYF.

The rearrangement links TRBV11-2 to TRBJ1-5; D is undetermined. The germline gives CDR1 SGHAT, CDR2 FQNNGV. V lost 0 bases and J lost 5, with 5 bases in between. This CDR3 has 13 residues. In nucleotides, the CDR3 is TGTGCCAGCAGCTTAGAAAGAGATCAGCCCCAGCATTTT. Its translation: CASSLERDQPQHF.

The chain carries TRBV4-1 and TRBJ1-3; a possible D gene is TRBD1 (6 bases). Trimming left V 5 bases short and J 0 bases short, with 17 bases between. Germline V gene data show CDR1 as MGHRA and CDR2 as YSYEKL. This CDR3 has 17 residues. The CDR3 DNA reads as TGCGCCAGCAGCACCCAAAGGGGGGGCTTCTCTGGAAACACCATATATTTT. The encoded protein is CASSTQRGGFSGNTIYF.

The gene calls are TRBV7-3 and TRBJ2-3, with 10 nucleotides matching TRBD2. This CDR3 comprises 17 residues. The junction had 9 bases not matched to a gene; V was cut back by 4 bases and J by 2 bases. From germline, CDR1 is SGHTA and CDR2 FQGTGA. CDR3 in DNA: TGTGCCAGCAGCTCGTTCACTAGCGGGGAGTACACAGATACGCAGTATTTT. Protein product: CASSSFTSGEYTDTQYF.

The V and J genes are TRBV5-1 and TRBJ2-5, with 7 nucleotides matching TRBD2. CDR3 size: 15 residues. Trimming at V came to 0 bases and at J to 4 bases, leaving 6 bases not matched to a gene. Per the germline V gene, CDR1 is SGHRS and CDR2 is YFSETQ. The DNA for the CDR3 is TGCGCCAGCAGCTTGGGAGGGGAGGGAGGAGAGACCCAGTACTTC. Translated, it gives CASSLGGEGGETQYF.

This clone was recorded only once. The V gene is TRBV24-1, the J gene TRBJ1-6; 10 nucleotides align to TRBD1. The J segment lost 8 bases and the V segment lost 1 base, leaving 7 bases of the junction unmatched. The CDR3 is made up of 17 amino acids. The V gene's germline CDR1 is KGHDR and CDR2 SFDVKD. This CDR3 is CATSDLPGQGTHSPLHF. In DNA, the CDR3 is TGTGCCACCAGTGATTTACCGGGACAGGGGACGCATTCACCCCTCCACTTT.

The CDR3 DNA reads as TGTGCCAGCCGGAGGGGAAATACTAATGAAAAACTGTTTTTT. This gives the protein CASRRGNTNEKLFF. The chain combines TRBV6-5 with TRBJ1-4, with TRBD1 as a possible D gene (5 bases). Germline lookup yields CDR1 MNHEY and CDR2 SVGAGI. The CDR3 sequence is 14 residues long. V was cut by 8 bases and J by 2 bases, with 12 bases left in between.

The J gene is TRBJ2-3, the V gene TRBV7-3, with D perhaps TRBD1 (6 bases). CDR3 length: 14 residues. Deletions cut 3 bases from V and 1 base from J, with 8 bases between. Germline CDR1 and CDR2: SGHTA and FQGTGA. CDR3 bases: TGTGCCAGCAGCTTGCGACAGGGCACAGATACGCAGTATTTT. Its translation: CASSLRQGTDTQYF. The full variable domain, rest sourced from reference TRBV7-3 and TRBJ2-3, is GAGVSQTPSNKVTEKGKYVELRCDPISGHTALYWYRQSLGQGPEFLIYFQGTGAADDSGLPNDRFFAVRPEGSVSTLKIQRTERGDSAVYLCASSLRQGTDTQYFGPGTRLTVL.

The chain carries TRBV15 and TRBJ2-1, with 9 bases that match TRBD1. Germline V gene lookup returns CDR1 LNHNV and CDR2 YYDKDF (reference sequence). The J segment lost 6 bases and the V segment lost 5 bases, leaving 5 bases of the junction unmatched. This CDR3 spans 14 amino acids. CDR3 coding DNA: TGTGCCACCAGCGCCAGGACAGGGGTCAATGAGCAGTTCTTC. It yields the protein CATSARTGVNEQFF.